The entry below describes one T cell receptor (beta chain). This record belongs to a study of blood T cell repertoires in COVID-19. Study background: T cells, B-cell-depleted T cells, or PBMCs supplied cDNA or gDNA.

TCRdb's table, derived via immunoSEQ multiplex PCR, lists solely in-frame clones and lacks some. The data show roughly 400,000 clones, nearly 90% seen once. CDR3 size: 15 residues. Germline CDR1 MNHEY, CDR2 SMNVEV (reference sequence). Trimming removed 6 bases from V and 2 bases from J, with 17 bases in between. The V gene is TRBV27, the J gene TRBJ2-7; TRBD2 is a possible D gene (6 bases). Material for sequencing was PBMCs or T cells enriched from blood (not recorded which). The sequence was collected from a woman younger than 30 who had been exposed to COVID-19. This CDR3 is CASSSSSSATYEQYF. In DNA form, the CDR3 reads TGTGCCAGCAGCTCTAGCTCTAGCGCCACCTACGAGCAGTACTTC.